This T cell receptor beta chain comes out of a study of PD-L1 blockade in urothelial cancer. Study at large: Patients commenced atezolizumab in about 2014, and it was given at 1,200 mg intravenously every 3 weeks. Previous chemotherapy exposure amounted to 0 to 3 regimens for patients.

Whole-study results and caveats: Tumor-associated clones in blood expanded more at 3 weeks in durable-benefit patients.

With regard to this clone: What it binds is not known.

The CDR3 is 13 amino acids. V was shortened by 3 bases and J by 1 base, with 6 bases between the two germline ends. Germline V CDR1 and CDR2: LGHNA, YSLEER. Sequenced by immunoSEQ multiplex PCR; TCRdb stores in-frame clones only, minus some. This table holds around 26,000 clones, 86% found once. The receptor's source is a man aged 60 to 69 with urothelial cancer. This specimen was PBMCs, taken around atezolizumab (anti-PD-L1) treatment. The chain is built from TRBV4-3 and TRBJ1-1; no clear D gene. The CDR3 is CASSQTGNTEAFF. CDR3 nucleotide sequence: TGCGCCAGCAGCCAGACGGGGAACACTGAAGCTTTCTTT.